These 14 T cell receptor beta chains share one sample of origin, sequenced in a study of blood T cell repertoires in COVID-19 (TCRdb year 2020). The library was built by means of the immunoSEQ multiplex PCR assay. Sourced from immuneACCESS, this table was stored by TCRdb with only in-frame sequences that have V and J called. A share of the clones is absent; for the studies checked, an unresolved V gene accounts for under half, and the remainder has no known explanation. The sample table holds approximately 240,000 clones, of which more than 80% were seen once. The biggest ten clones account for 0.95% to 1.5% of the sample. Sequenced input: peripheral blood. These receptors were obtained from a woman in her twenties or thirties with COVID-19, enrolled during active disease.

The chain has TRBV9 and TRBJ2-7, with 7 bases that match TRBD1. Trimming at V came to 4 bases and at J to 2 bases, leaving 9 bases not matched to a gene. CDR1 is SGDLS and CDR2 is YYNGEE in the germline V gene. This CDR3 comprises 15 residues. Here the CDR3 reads CASSPPTGIPYEQYF. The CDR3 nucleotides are TGTGCCAGCAGCCCTCCGACAGGGATCCCCTACGAGCAGTACTTC.

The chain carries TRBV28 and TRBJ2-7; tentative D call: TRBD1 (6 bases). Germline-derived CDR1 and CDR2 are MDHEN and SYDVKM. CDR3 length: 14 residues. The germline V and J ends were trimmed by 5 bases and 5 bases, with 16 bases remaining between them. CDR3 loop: CASSRAGTRHEQYF. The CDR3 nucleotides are TGTGCCAGCAGTCGAGCAGGGACAAGGCACGAGCAGTACTTC.

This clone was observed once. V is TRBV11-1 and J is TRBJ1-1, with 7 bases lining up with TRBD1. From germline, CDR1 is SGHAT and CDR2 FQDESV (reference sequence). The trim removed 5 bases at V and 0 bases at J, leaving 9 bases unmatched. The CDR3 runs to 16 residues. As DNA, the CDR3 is TGTGCCAGCAGCCCCCGGACAGGCTCCATGAACACTGAAGCTTTCTTT. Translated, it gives CASSPRTGSMNTEAFF.

The CDR3: CASRLERTAEAFF. The DNA of the CDR3 is TGTGCCAGCAGACTTGAACGGACAGCTGAAGCTTTCTTT. V is TRBV2 and J is TRBJ1-1; maybe TRBD1 (6 bases). Trimming stripped 6 bases from V and 6 bases from J, with 14 bases between. CDR3 length: 13 residues. The germline gives CDR1 SNHLY, CDR2 FYNNEI.

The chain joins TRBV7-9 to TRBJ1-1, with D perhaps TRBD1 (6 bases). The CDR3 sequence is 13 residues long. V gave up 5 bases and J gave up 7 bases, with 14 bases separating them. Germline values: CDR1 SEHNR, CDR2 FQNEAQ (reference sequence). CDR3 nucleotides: TGTGCCAGCAGCCCGACAGGAGATTATGAAGCTTTCTTT. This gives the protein CASSPTGDYEAFF.

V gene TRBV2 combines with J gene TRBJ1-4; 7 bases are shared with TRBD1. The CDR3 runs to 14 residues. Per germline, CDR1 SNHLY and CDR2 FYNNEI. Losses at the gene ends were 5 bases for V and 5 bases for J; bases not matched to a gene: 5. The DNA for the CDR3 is TGTGCCAGCAGTATGACAGGGAGCAATGAAAAACTGTTTTTT. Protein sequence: CASSMTGSNEKLFF. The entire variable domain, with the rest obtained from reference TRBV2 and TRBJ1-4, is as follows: EPEVTQTPSHQVTQMGQEVILRCVPISNHLYFYWYRQILGQKVEFLVSFYNNEISEKSEIFDDQFSVERPDGSNFTLKIRSTKLEDSAMYFCASSMTGSNEKLFFGSGTQLSVL.

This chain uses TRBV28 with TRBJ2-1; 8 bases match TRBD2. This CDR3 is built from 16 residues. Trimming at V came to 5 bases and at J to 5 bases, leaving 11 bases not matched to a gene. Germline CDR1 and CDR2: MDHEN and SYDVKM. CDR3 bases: TGTGCCAGCAGTCCCCCATGGCGGGAGGCAGACAATGAGCAGTTCTTC. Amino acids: CASSPPWREADNEQFF.

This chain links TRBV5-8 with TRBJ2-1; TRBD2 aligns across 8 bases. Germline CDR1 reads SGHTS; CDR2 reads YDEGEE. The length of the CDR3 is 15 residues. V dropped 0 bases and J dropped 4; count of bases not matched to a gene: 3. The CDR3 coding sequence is TGTGCCAGCAGCTTGGTCGCGGGGGGTTACAATGAGCAGTTCTTC. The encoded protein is CASSLVAGGYNEQFF.

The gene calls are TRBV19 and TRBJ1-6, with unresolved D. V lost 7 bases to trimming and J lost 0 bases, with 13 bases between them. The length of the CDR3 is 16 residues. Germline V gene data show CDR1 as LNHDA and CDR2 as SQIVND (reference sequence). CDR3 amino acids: CASNSGGSSYNSPLHF. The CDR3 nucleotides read TGTGCCAGTAACTCAGGCGGGAGCTCCTATAATTCACCCCTCCACTTT.

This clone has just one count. The CDR3 bases are TGTGCCAGCAGCTTACGGGCCTACGAGCAGTACTTC. It is translated as CASSLRAYEQYF. This chain links TRBV7-8 with TRBJ2-7; D gene unclear. Germline V gene sequence: CDR1 SGHVS, CDR2 FQNEAQ. There are 12 residues in the CDR3. Trimming took 2 bases from V and 2 from J, leaving 4 bases between them.

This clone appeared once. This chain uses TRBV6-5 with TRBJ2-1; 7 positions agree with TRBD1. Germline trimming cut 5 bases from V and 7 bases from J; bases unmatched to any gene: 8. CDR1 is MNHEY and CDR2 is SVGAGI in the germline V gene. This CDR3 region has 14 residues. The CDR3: CASSRQGPTNEQFF. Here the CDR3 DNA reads TGTGCCAGCAGTAGACAGGGTCCTACAAATGAGCAGTTCTTC.

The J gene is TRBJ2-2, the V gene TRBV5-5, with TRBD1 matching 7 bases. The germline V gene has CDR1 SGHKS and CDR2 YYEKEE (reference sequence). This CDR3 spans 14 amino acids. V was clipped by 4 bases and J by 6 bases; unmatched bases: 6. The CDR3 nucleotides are TGTGCCAGCAGCCCGGGACAGATTTCCGGGGAGCTGTTTTTT. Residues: CASSPGQISGELFF.

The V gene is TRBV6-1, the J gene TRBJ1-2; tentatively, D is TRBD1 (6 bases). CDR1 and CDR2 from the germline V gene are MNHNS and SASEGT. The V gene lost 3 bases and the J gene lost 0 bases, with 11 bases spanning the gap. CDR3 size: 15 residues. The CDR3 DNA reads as TGTGCCAGCAGTGACGGGACAAAGGCTAACTATGGCTACACCTTC. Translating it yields CASSDGTKANYGYTF.

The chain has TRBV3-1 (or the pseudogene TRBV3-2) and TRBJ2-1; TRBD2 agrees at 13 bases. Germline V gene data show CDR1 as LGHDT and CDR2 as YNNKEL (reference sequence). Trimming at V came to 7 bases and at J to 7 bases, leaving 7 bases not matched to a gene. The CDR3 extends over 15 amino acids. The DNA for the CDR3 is TGTGCCAGCACCTGGACTAGCGGGGGTGGGAATGAGCAGTTCTTC. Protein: CASTWTSGGGNEQFF.